The clone carrying this T cell receptor (beta chain) was seen more than once but under ten times. Its antigen is not identified. Individual cDNA molecules received unique molecular identifiers. TCRdb re-called the 5' RACE reads through MiXCR, storing one row per CDR3 protein. The profile shows 60,000 to 75,000 distinct CDR3 sequences, over 9.5% of them singletons. With 1 base removed from V and 9 bases from J, the gap between germline ends came to 19 bases. From germline, CDR1 is KGHSH and CDR2 LQKENI. This CDR3 comprises 16 residues. This entry belongs to a study of early T cells in non-severe SARS-CoV-2 infection. Study background: Chains from this unsorted whole-blood bulk RNA could not be paired.

Findings of the study overall: Sequences matched to VDJdb favored anti-spike CD8 responses, while private and CD4 specificities were missed.

V is TRBV18 and J is TRBJ2-1, with D maybe TRBD2 (7 bases). Source: whole blood, taken at baseline. The clonotype was recovered from an adult who was a healthcare worker with PCR-confirmed SARS-CoV-2 infection or an uninfected control (not recorded which). CDR3 nucleotides: TGTGCCAGCTCACCACACTCTCCAGGGGAGGGATCTGAGCAGTTCTTC. Protein sequence: CASSPHSPGEGSEQFF.